This TCR beta chain was found in a study of blood T cell repertoires in COVID-19. Study context: The samples span acute and convalescent COVID-19 from the United States, Italy and Spain. T cells, B-cell-depleted T cells, or PBMCs supplied cDNA or gDNA.

Only in-frame clones appear in the TCRdb table, and some are missing; sequencing was by immunoSEQ multiplex PCR. The sample yields roughly 240,000 clones, around 80% seen once. This CDR3 has 17 amino acids. Trimming removed 0 bases from V and 1 base from J, with 10 bases in between. Per germline, CDR1 MGHRA and CDR2 YSYEKL. The sample comprised peripheral blood. This TCR was sampled from a man aged 40-49 years who had recovered from COVID-19. The genes are TRBV4-1 and TRBJ2-6; perhaps TRBD2 as D (6 bases). CDR3 bases: TGCGCCAGCAGCCAAGAGCGGGATCGGTCTGGGGCCAACGTCCTGACTTTC. This gives the protein CASSQERDRSGANVLTF.